These T cell receptor beta chains were read from a single sample in a study of blood T cell repertoires in COVID-19. Assay used: immunoSEQ multiplex PCR; TCRdb lists only in-frame clones, some missing. Of 100,000 to 120,000 clones listed, 81% are singletons. Sequencing was performed on peripheral blood. Receptors originate from a man aged 50 or older with acute or convalescent COVID-19. CDR3s include the opening cysteine and the closing phenylalanine or tryptophan. The order of the fields is V gene, J gene, CDR3 protein.

v_gene: TRBV18; j_gene: TRBJ1-2; CDR3aa: CASSPLSGDGYTF
v_gene: TRBV6-6; j_gene: TRBJ2-3; CDR3aa: CASSRSDTQYF
v_gene: TRBV10-2; j_gene: TRBJ1-2; CDR3aa: CASSGTGQGMGYTF
v_gene: TRBV5-8; j_gene: TRBJ1-1; CDR3aa: CASSLALGRGTVNTEAFF
v_gene: TRBV5-4; j_gene: TRBJ2-1; CDR3aa: CASSSNLASSYNEQFF
v_gene: TRBV20-1; j_gene: TRBJ2-2; CDR3aa: CSASDGVGGELFF
v_gene: TRBV5-1; j_gene: TRBJ1-2; CDR3aa: CASYPGQGAGYTF
v_gene: TRBV6-5; j_gene: TRBJ2-2; CDR3aa: CASSREGELFF
v_gene: TRBV7-2; j_gene: TRBJ2-7; CDR3aa: CASSLGQGAYEQYF
v_gene: TRBV12-5; j_gene: TRBJ2-1; CDR3aa: CASANAGLDNEQFF
v_gene: TRBV12-2; j_gene: TRBJ2-7; CDR3aa: CASRGGQGFREQYF
v_gene: TRBV5-5; j_gene: TRBJ2-1; CDR3aa: CASSSSGVEQFF
v_gene: TRBV4-1; j_gene: TRBJ1-1; CDR3aa: CASSQLLPGQGTEAFF
v_gene: TRBV3-1/TRBV3-2; j_gene: TRBJ2-3; CDR3aa: CASSHSRGRGARDTQYF
v_gene: TRBV5-1; j_gene: TRBJ1-2; CDR3aa: CASSLESSYGYTF
v_gene: TRBV10-3; j_gene: TRBJ1-1; CDR3aa: CAISRDRVSEAFF
v_gene: TRBV19; j_gene: TRBJ1-6; CDR3aa: CASSSLRLTQGNSPLHF
v_gene: TRBV7-9; j_gene: TRBJ2-6; CDR3aa: CASSLVRSGANVLTF
v_gene: TRBV19; j_gene: TRBJ1-1; CDR3aa: CASTPGGWTEAFF
v_gene: TRBV28; j_gene: TRBJ1-1; CDR3aa: CASRPPYQATEAFF
v_gene: TRBV6-5; j_gene: TRBJ1-2; CDR3aa: CASSYSRGDYGYTF
v_gene: TRBV6-4; j_gene: TRBJ2-3; CDR3aa: CASSALQGSTDTQYF
v_gene: TRBV30; j_gene: TRBJ1-4; CDR3aa: CAWSTGIGEKLFF
v_gene: TRBV3-1/TRBV3-2; j_gene: TRBJ1-2; CDR3aa: CASSRGPMGGYTF
v_gene: TRBV4-1; j_gene: TRBJ2-5; CDR3aa: CASSQAGAGVRETQYF
v_gene: TRBV30; j_gene: TRBJ2-4; CDR3aa: CAWSPRLAGGSWTKNIQYF
v_gene: TRBV6-2/TRBV6-3; j_gene: TRBJ2-1; CDR3aa: CASSFRGVLASGYNEQFF
v_gene: TRBV2; j_gene: TRBJ1-2; CDR3aa: CASSEEKRPYYGYTF
v_gene: TRBV5-4; j_gene: TRBJ1-5; CDR3aa: CASSDGQGANQPQHF
v_gene: TRBV2; j_gene: TRBJ2-7; CDR3aa: CASSGGREGEQYF
v_gene: TRBV27; j_gene: TRBJ2-1; CDR3aa: CASSIQGRSYNEQFF
v_gene: TRBV24-1; j_gene: TRBJ2-3; CDR3aa: CATSDADGTGGDTQYF
v_gene: TRBV11-2; j_gene: TRBJ1-3; CDR3aa: CASSLDGSSGNTIYF
v_gene: TRBV5-5; j_gene: TRBJ1-4; CDR3aa: CASSLVGQGAEKLFF
v_gene: TRBV2; j_gene: TRBJ1-6; CDR3aa: CASSEAGVGQNHSPLHF
v_gene: TRBV28; j_gene: TRBJ2-2; CDR3aa: CASSRGMGWNTGELFF
v_gene: TRBV6-6; j_gene: TRBJ2-7; CDR3aa: CASSLSGQASSEQYF
v_gene: TRBV11-2; j_gene: TRBJ1-3; CDR3aa: CASSEQSGNTIYF
v_gene: TRBV6-4; j_gene: TRBJ2-3; CDR3aa: CASSDSEGPDTQYF
v_gene: TRBV6-5; j_gene: TRBJ2-3; CDR3aa: CASSRGGQVTDTQYF
v_gene: TRBV4-1; j_gene: TRBJ1-5; CDR3aa: CASSQGWLRGLGQPQHF
v_gene: TRBV10-1; j_gene: TRBJ1-6; CDR3aa: CASPRGQGLYNSPLHF
v_gene: TRBV6-5; j_gene: TRBJ2-5; CDR3aa: CASSYSGTGVEETQYF
v_gene: TRBV5-1; j_gene: TRBJ2-5; CDR3aa: CASSQNPPPSRGQETQYF
v_gene: TRBV5-1; j_gene: TRBJ2-3; CDR3aa: CASLGLAGGTDTQYF
v_gene: TRBV28; j_gene: TRBJ1-1; CDR3aa: CASSETDREAFF
v_gene: TRBV10-1; j_gene: TRBJ1-5; CDR3aa: CASSESTREGAGNQPQHF
v_gene: TRBV19; j_gene: TRBJ1-5; CDR3aa: CASNSGIGNQPQHF